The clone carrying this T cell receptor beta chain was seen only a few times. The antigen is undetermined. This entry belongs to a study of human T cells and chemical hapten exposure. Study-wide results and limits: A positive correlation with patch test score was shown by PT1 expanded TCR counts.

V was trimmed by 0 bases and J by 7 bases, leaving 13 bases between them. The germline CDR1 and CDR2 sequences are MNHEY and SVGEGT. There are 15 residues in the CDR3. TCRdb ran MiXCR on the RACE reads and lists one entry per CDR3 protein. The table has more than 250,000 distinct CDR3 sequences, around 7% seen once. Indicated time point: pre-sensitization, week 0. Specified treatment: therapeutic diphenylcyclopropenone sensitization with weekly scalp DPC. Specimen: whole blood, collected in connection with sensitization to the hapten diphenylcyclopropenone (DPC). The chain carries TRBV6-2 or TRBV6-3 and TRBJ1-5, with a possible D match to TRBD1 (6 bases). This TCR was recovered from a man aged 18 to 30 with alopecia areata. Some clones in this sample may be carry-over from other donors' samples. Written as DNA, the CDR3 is TGTGCCAGCAGTTACTCAGGATCCAGGGGACAGCCCCAGCATTTT. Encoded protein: CASSYSGSRGQPQHF.